A selection of T cell receptor beta chains follows, all from one sample in a study of T cell responses to AZD1222 COVID-19 vaccine. Clones were read by immunoSEQ multiplex PCR, and TCRdb kept only the in-frame ones, dropping some. The sample consists of roughly 130,000 clones, about nine tenths of them appearing once. Material: peripheral blood, obtained on day 0 of AZD1222 vaccination. These receptors were obtained from an adult in good health. Both conserved end residues are part of each CDR3. The D gene is left open where the match is weak. Clone size is shown for a subset of rows, as once, few, many or a class of expanded clone.

cdr3_aa cdr3_nt j_call clone_size v_call d_call
CASSPGYGYTF TGTGCCAGCAGTCCCGGCTATGGCTACACCTTC TRBJ1-2 NA TRBV6-5 NA
CAWSDGRVGNTEAFF TGTGCCTGGAGTGATGGAAGGGTGGGGAACACTGAAGCTTTCTTT TRBJ1-1 NA TRBV30 NA
CASSSYGGNTIYF TGCGCCAGCAGCTCCTACGGTGGAAACACCATATATTTT TRBJ1-3 NA TRBV5-1 NA
CASSPSGGGGTGELFF TGTGCCAGCAGCCCCTCGGGGGGCGGGGGCACCGGGGAGCTGTTTTTT TRBJ2-2 NA TRBV7-3 NA
CAWTGRPRGPYEQYF TGTGCCTGGACCGGGAGACCCAGGGGGCCCTACGAGCAGTACTTC TRBJ2-7 once TRBV30 TRBD1
CASKRTQDGTGELFF TGTGCCAGCAAACGGACCCAGGATGGCACCGGGGAGCTGTTTTTT TRBJ2-2 NA TRBV5-4 NA
CASSSLGGLGNQPQHF TGTGCCAGCAGTTCCCTCGGGGGGCTAGGCAATCAGCCCCAGCATTTT TRBJ1-5 NA TRBV6-5 NA
CASSPRGSGEQYF TGTGCCAGCAGCCCTCGTGGATCCGGCGAGCAGTACTTC TRBJ2-7 NA TRBV27 NA
CASSLYGANTGELFF TGTGCCAGCAGCTTGTATGGCGCGAACACCGGGGAGCTGTTTTTT TRBJ2-2 NA TRBV5-6 NA
CASSQEGIQNTEAFF TGTGCCAGCAGCCAAGAAGGGATACAGAACACTGAAGCTTTCTTT TRBJ1-1 NA TRBV4-2 NA
CASSSGQGPRNEQFF TGTGCCAGCAGTTCCGGACAGGGCCCTCGCAATGAGCAGTTCTTC TRBJ2-1 few TRBV6-5 TRBD1
CAWSVQGQNNSPLHF TGTGCCTGGAGTGTACAGGGGCAGAATAATTCACCCCTCCACTTT TRBJ1-6 NA TRBV30 TRBD1
CASIGTGPNEQFF TGTGCCAGCATCGGGACAGGGCCCAATGAGCAGTTCTTC TRBJ2-1 NA TRBV6-5 TRBD1
CASILSGPNILSGYTF TGTGCCAGCATATTATCCGGCCCCAACATCCTATCTGGCTACACCTTC TRBJ1-2 NA TRBV6-4 NA
CASSPRTGGAPLHF TGTGCCAGCAGCCCCCGGACGGGGGGAGCACCCCTCCACTTT TRBJ1-6 once TRBV14 NA
CASSLRQGVNYGYTF TGTGCCAGCAGTTTAAGACAGGGGGTTAACTATGGCTACACCTTC TRBJ1-2 NA TRBV27 TRBD1
CATGDRVGTEAFF TGTGCCACCGGGGACAGGGTCGGGACTGAAGCTTTCTTT TRBJ1-1 NA TRBV28 TRBD1
CASSAGTGDNQPQHF TGTGCCAGCAGCGCCGGAACAGGGGACAATCAGCCCCAGCATTTT TRBJ1-5 NA TRBV7-9 TRBD1
CASSQGLEAFF TGCGCCAGCAGCCAGGGACTCGAGGCTTTCTTT TRBJ1-1 NA TRBV5-1 NA
CATSRDGQLISYEQYF TGTGCCACCAGCAGAGACGGACAGCTGATCTCCTACGAGCAGTACTTC TRBJ2-7 NA TRBV15 NA
CASSSRLAGGRSTDTQYF TGTGCCAGTAGTTCGCGACTAGCGGGGGGACGTAGCACAGATACGCAGTATTTT TRBJ2-3 NA TRBV19 TRBD2
CATGRKTNEKLFF TGTGCCACCGGACGGAAAACTAATGAAAAACTGTTTTTT TRBJ1-4 NA TRBV27 NA
CAISRDLEGYEQFF TGTGCCATCTCCCGGGACTTGGAAGGCTATGAGCAGTTCTTC TRBJ2-1 NA TRBV10-3 NA
CASSERDDGYTF TGTGCCAGCAGTGAAAGGGACGATGGCTACACCTTC TRBJ1-2 NA TRBV6-1 NA
CASSLGAGQGAYGYTF TGTGCCAGCAGCTTAGGGGCCGGACAGGGGGCGTATGGCTACACCTTC TRBJ1-2 NA TRBV7-9 TRBD1
CASSLSATGTYEQYF TGTGCCAGCAGTTTATCCGCGACGGGAACATACGAGCAGTACTTC TRBJ2-7 NA TRBV28 NA
CASSFSGGAADTQYF TGTGCCAGCAGCTTTAGCGGGGGGGCCGCAGATACGCAGTATTTT TRBJ2-3 once TRBV11-3 TRBD2
CASRYGGTQYF TGCGCCAGCAGATATGGGGGGACCCAGTACTTC TRBJ2-5 once TRBV5-1 NA
CASRTSGGVDTQYF TGTGCCAGCAGGACCTCGGGAGGAGTCGATACGCAGTATTTT TRBJ2-3 NA TRBV11-1 TRBD2
CASSGSGVNTGELFF TGTGCCAGCAGCGGTAGCGGGGTGAACACCGGGGAGCTGTTTTTT TRBJ2-2 NA TRBV5-4 TRBD2
CASSRAGARAGEQYF TGTGCCAGCAGCCGGGCGGGGGCCCGGGCGGGCGAGCAGTACTTC TRBJ2-7 few TRBV7-6 NA
CASSSETGLSSYNEQFF TGTGCCAGCAGCTCAGAAACGGGGTTAAGCTCCTACAATGAGCAGTTCTTC TRBJ2-1 NA TRBV7-9 NA
CASSKAAGNTEAFF TGTGCCAGCAGTAAGGCGGCAGGGAACACTGAAGCTTTCTTT TRBJ1-1 NA TRBV9 NA
CASRQGGNQPQHF TGTGCCAGCAGGCAGGGTGGCAATCAGCCCCAGCATTTT TRBJ1-5 NA TRBV12-3/TRBV12-4 NA
CASSFSGGIDTQYF TGTGCCAGCAGCTTCAGCGGGGGGATAGATACGCAGTATTTT TRBJ2-3 NA TRBV7-2 TRBD2
CASSLESPTLSGNTIYF TGTGCCAGCAGCTTGGAGTCTCCGACTCTCTCTGGAAACACCATATATTTT TRBJ1-3 NA TRBV5-4 NA
CASSTRDRGTGELFF TGCGCCAGCAGCACCAGGGACAGGGGCACCGGGGAGCTGTTTTTT TRBJ2-2 NA TRBV5-1 TRBD1
CASSVGTGIGYEQYF TGTGCCAGCAGCGTAGGTACTGGTATTGGTTACGAGCAGTACTTC TRBJ2-7 NA TRBV9 NA
CASSLGGRFNEQFF TGTGCCAGTAGTCTAGGGGGAAGGTTCAATGAGCAGTTCTTC TRBJ2-1 few TRBV19 NA
CATQPGTGSYEQYF TGTGCCACGCAGCCCGGGACAGGGTCCTACGAGCAGTACTTC TRBJ2-7 NA TRBV24-1 TRBD1
CASSPYFGNNEQFF TGTGCCAGCAGCCCGTATTTTGGCAACAATGAGCAGTTCTTC TRBJ2-1 NA TRBV7-2 NA
CASSLYPDRSGPNTEAFF TGTGCCAGCAGTTTATACCCCGACAGGAGTGGGCCGAACACTGAAGCTTTCTTT TRBJ1-1 NA TRBV28 NA
CASGSTAGGYEQYF TGTGCCAGCGGATCGACGGCGGGGGGATACGAGCAGTACTTC TRBJ2-7 NA TRBV6-5 TRBD2
CASSQGMVGAGYEQYF TGTGCCAGCAGCCAAGGGATGGTGGGGGCGGGGTACGAGCAGTACTTC TRBJ2-7 NA TRBV3-1/TRBV3-2 NA
CASSNTEATLHF TGTGCCAGCAGTAATACCGAGGCAACCCTCCACTTT TRBJ1-6 few TRBV28 NA
CASSERDRYNSPLHF TGTGCCAGCAGTGAACGGGACAGGTATAATTCACCCCTCCACTTT TRBJ1-6 NA TRBV6-4 TRBD1
CASSTGTTGGNTIYF TGTGCCAGTAGTACCGGGACTACGGGTGGAAACACCATATATTTT TRBJ1-3 NA TRBV19 NA
CASSQDRNRGPYEQYF TGTGCCAGCAGCCAAGATAGGAACAGGGGTCCCTACGAGCAGTACTTC TRBJ2-7 once TRBV3-1/TRBV3-2 TRBD1
CASTPTGGAKNEQFF TGTGCCAGCACCCCGACCGGGGGGGCCAAGAATGAGCAGTTCTTC TRBJ2-1 NA TRBV7-3 TRBD2
CAWSIWGKKDEQFF TGTGCCTGGAGTATTTGGGGGAAGAAGGATGAGCAGTTCTTC TRBJ2-1 NA TRBV30 NA
CASSDLAGPSQETQYF TGTGCCAGCAGCGACTTAGCGGGCCCTTCCCAAGAGACCCAGTACTTC TRBJ2-5 NA TRBV7-6 TRBD2
CASSNSPGQGDTGANVLTF TGTGCCAGCAGCAACTCGCCGGGACAGGGGGACACTGGGGCCAACGTCCTGACTTTC TRBJ2-6 NA TRBV28 TRBD1
CAWSVIRDGDEQYF TGTGCCTGGAGTGTGATAAGGGATGGGGACGAGCAGTACTTC TRBJ2-7 NA TRBV30 NA
CASRRDGYTF TGTGCCAGCAGGCGGGATGGCTACACCTTC TRBJ1-2 NA TRBV12-3/TRBV12-4 NA
CASRGDEQFF TGTGCCAGCAGGGGAGACGAGCAGTTCTTC TRBJ2-1 NA TRBV12-3/TRBV12-4 NA
CASSDRSSTDTQYF TGTGCCAGCAGCGACAGATCTAGCACAGATACGCAGTATTTT TRBJ2-3 NA TRBV6-5 NA
CASSQLAGEGTDTQYF TGCGCCAGCAGCCAATTAGCGGGGGAAGGCACAGATACGCAGTATTTT TRBJ2-3 NA TRBV5-1 TRBD2
CASSQGGTPNTEAFF TGTGCCAGCAGCCAAGGCGGGACACCAAACACTGAAGCTTTCTTT TRBJ1-1 NA TRBV3-1/TRBV3-2 NA
CASTSNINPGAGGELFF TGTGCCAGCACTTCCAACATAAACCCAGGGGCTGGCGGGGAGCTGTTTTTT TRBJ2-2 NA TRBV9 NA
CASSPAGSSYEQYF TGCGCCAGCAGCCCAGCCGGGAGTTCCTACGAGCAGTACTTC TRBJ2-7 once TRBV4-1 NA